These T cell receptor beta chains were read from a single sample in a study of patients and donors after allogeneic stem cell transplantation. TCRdb passed the RT-PCR reads through MiXCR, listing each CDR3 protein once. The sample has about 89,000 distinct CDR3 sequences, under 50% seen once. The sample taken for sequencing was blood, either unsorted or a sorted T cell fraction (not recorded which). Receptor source: a human donor who was either an allogeneic HSCT recipient or a stem cell or donor lymphocyte infusion donor (not recorded which). It is not recorded whose cells these are; they may come from a transplant donor. Both conserved end residues are part of each CDR3. D genes are given only for firm matches. Clone size, where shown, is once, few, many, or a class for clones that have expanded.

>TRBD1|TRBV6-2/TRBV6-3|few|TRBJ1-2
CASSSRGQGRDGYTF
TGTGCCAGCAGTTCCCGAGGACAGGGGAGAGATGGCTACACCTTC
>TRBD1|TRBV12-3/TRBV12-4|few|TRBJ1-5
CASGEGGQQPQHF
TGTGCCAGCGGTGAAGGGGGACAGCAGCCCCAGCATTTT
>TRBD1|TRBV30|NA|TRBJ1-1
CAWEGTGRAFF
TGTGCCTGGGAGGGGACAGGAAGGGCTTTCTTT
>TRBD2|TRBV4-3|NA|TRBJ2-3
CASSHGLAGVMSTDTQYF
TGCGCCAGCAGCCACGGACTAGCGGGAGTGATGAGCACAGATACGCAGTATTTT
>TRBD1|TRBV4-1|NA|TRBJ2-7
CASSQEGTGGYEQYF
TGCGCCAGCAGCCAGGAAGGGACAGGGGGCTACGAGCAGTACTTC
>TRBD1|TRBV14|few|TRBJ1-1
CASSQDRIRGREVAFF
TGTGCCAGCAGCCAAGATCGGATAAGGGGGCGCGAGGTGGCTTTCTTT
>TRBD1|TRBV6-5|few|TRBJ1-1
CASSGTGGGNTEAFF
TGTGCCAGCAGTGGCACAGGGGGAGGGAACACTGAAGCTTTCTTT
>NA|TRBV28|NA|TRBJ1-5
CASSFLDGMWNQPQHF
TGTGCCAGCAGTTTTTTGGACGGAATGTGGAATCAGCCCCAGCATTTT
>NA|TRBV3-1|NA|TRBJ1-2
CASSPGGGRGKDGYTF
TGTGCCAGCAGCCCCGGAGGGGGGCGAGGAAAGGATGGCTACACCTTC
>NA|TRBV9|NA|TRBJ1-6
CASSDRGNSPLHF
TGTGCCAGCAGCGACAGAGGGAATTCACCCCTCCACTTT
>NA|TRBV12-3/TRBV12-4|NA|TRBJ1-2
CASSLAKSVRQSGYTF
TGTGCCAGCAGTTTAGCGAAAAGTGTTAGACAGAGCGGCTACACCTTC
>NA|TRBV5-1|few|TRBJ1-2
CASKESNYGYTF
TGCGCCAGCAAGGAGAGTAACTATGGCTACACCTTC
>NA|TRBV30|NA|TRBJ1-1
CAWDSGGEAFF
TGTGCCTGGGACAGCGGGGGTGAAGCTTTCTTT
>NA|TRBV6-2/TRBV6-3|few|TRBJ1-2
CASTDSLSNYGYTF
TGTGCCAGCACCGACAGCCTTTCTAACTATGGCTACACCTTC
>NA|TRBV21-1|NA|TRBJ1-5
CASGAQPQHF
TGTGCCAGCGGGGCTCAGCCCCAGCATTTT
>NA|TRBV10-3|NA|TRBJ2-1
CAITADSYNEQFF
TGTGCCATCACGGCGGATTCCTACAATGAGCAGTTCTTC
>TRBD2|TRBV7-9|NA|TRBJ2-7
CASSSGTSGTHYEQYF
TGTGCCAGCAGCTCCGGGACTAGCGGAACCCACTACGAGCAGTACTTC
>NA|TRBV12-3/TRBV12-4|NA|TRBJ1-5
CASSFSRDSNQPQHF
TGTGCCAGCAGTTTTTCCAGGGATAGCAATCAGCCCCAGCATTTT
>NA|TRBV20-1|few|TRBJ1-5
CSARRAGINQPQHF
TGCAGTGCTAGACGGGCAGGAATCAATCAGCCCCAGCATTTT
>NA|TRBV6-2/TRBV6-3|NA|TRBJ1-2
CASSAGAGYGYTF
TGTGCCAGCAGTGCAGGGGCGGGCTATGGCTACACCTTC
>TRBD1|TRBV10-3|NA|TRBJ1-5
CAISEGTGLNQPQHF
TGTGCCATCAGCGAAGGGACAGGGTTGAATCAGCCCCAGCATTTT
>NA|TRBV12-3/TRBV12-4|NA|TRBJ1-1
CASSQGGGRLAFF
TGTGCCAGCAGCCAGGGAGGCGGGCGGTTAGCTTTCTTT
>TRBD1|TRBV7-3|NA|TRBJ2-3
CASSRGQGTDTQYF
TGTGCCAGCAGCCGAGGACAGGGAACAGATACGCAGTATTTT
>NA|TRBV5-5|NA|TRBJ2-5
CASSLEWVETQYF
TGTGCCAGCAGCTTGGAGTGGGTGGAGACCCAGTACTTC
>NA|TRBV5-5|few|TRBJ1-4
CASSTRQDEKLFF
TGTGCCAGCAGCACCCGTCAGGATGAAAAACTGTTTTTT
>NA|TRBV4-3|NA|TRBJ1-2
CASSPQVGWGGYTF
TGCGCCAGCAGCCCCCAAGTGGGGTGGGGTGGCTACACCTTC
>NA|TRBV4-3|NA|TRBJ1-4
CASSQDQRGEKLFF
TGCGCCAGCAGCCAAGATCAGAGGGGTGAAAAACTGTTTTTT
>NA|TRBV6-4|NA|TRBJ2-3
CASSDSRADTQYF
TGTGCCAGCAGTGACTCTCGGGCTGATACGCAGTATTTT
>TRBD2|TRBV20-1|NA|TRBJ2-7
CSARRLAAEQYF
TGCAGTGCTAGGAGACTAGCGGCCGAGCAGTACTTC
>NA|TRBV6-5|few|TRBJ1-5
CASSYSFGQPQHF
TGTGCCAGCAGTTACTCTTTCGGTCAGCCCCAGCATTTT
>NA|TRBV28|few|TRBJ1-2
CASSLYPRRSFYGYTF
TGTGCCAGCAGTTTATATCCCAGGCGATCATTCTATGGCTACACCTTC
>NA|TRBV6-1|few|TRBJ1-2
CASRGSGHYGYTF
TGTGCCAGCAGGGGATCGGGGCACTATGGCTACACCTTC
>TRBD2|TRBV13|NA|TRBJ2-7
CASSSRTSDEQYF
TGTGCCAGCAGCTCAAGGACTAGCGACGAGCAGTACTTC
>NA|TRBV6-2/TRBV6-3|NA|TRBJ1-1
CASSYRPLTGTEAFF
TGTGCCAGCAGTTACCGACCCCTAACGGGCACTGAAGCTTTCTTT
>NA|TRBV4-1|few|TRBJ1-1
CASSQGQGSTEAFF
TGCGCCAGCAGCCAAGGTCAGGGAAGCACTGAAGCTTTCTTT
>NA|TRBV6-5|few|TRBJ1-3
CASSYGHHSGNTIYF
TGTGCCAGCAGTTACGGACACCACTCTGGAAACACCATATATTTT
>NA|TRBV27|NA|TRBJ1-4
CASSLSRGGNEKLFF
TGTGCCAGCAGTTTATCCCGAGGGGGGAACGAAAAACTGTTTTTT
>NA|TRBV2|NA|TRBJ1-1
CASSVSRGPATEAFF
TGTGCCAGCAGTGTTTCTAGAGGGCCGGCCACTGAAGCTTTCTTT
>NA|TRBV10-3|few|TRBJ1-1
CAISTDSLYTEAFF
TGTGCCATCAGTACGGACAGCCTGTACACTGAAGCTTTCTTT
>TRBD2|TRBV20-1|NA|TRBJ2-3
CSASRYSSGSQRYF
TGCAGTGCTAGCCGCTATTCTAGCGGAAGCCAACGGTATTTT
>TRBD1|TRBV12-5|many|TRBJ1-1
CASGLVQTGALLSNTEAFF
TGTGCTAGTGGTTTGGTGCAAACAGGGGCTCTCTTATCGAACACTGAAGCTTTCTTT